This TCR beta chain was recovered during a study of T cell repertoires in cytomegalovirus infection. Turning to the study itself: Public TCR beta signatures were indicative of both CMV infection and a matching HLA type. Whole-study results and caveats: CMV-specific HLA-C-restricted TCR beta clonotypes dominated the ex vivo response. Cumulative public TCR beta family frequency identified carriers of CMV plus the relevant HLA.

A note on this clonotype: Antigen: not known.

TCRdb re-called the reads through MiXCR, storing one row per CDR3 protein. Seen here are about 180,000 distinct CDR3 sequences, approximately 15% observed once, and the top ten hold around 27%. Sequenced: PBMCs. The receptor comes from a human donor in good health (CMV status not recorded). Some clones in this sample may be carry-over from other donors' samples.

The CDR3 DNA reads as TGCAGTGCTAACAGGGGCGAATACTATGGCTACACCTTC. Translating it yields CSANRGEYYGYTF. The genes are TRBV20-1 and TRBJ1-2, with TRBD1 matching over 7 bases. Germline assignment: CDR1 DFQATT and CDR2 SNEGSKA (reference sequence). The trim removed 4 bases at V and 3 bases at J, leaving 5 bases unmatched. The CDR3 is made up of 13 amino acids.